Sequencing of this T cell receptor beta chain was carried out in a study of T cell repertoires in cytomegalovirus infection. In regard to this clonotype: What it recognizes is unknown.

Trimming stripped 0 bases from V and 0 bases from J, with 9 bases between. Germline-derived CDR1 and CDR2 are LGHNA and YSLEER. The CDR3 spans 16 residues. TCRdb re-analysed the reads in MiXCR, keeping a single row per CDR3 protein. The sample includes 450,000 to 600,000 distinct CDR3 sequences, roughly a third of them seen just once. The chain carries TRBV4-3 and TRBJ1-3; D gene unclear. The starting material was cultured PBMCs, obtained from culture after CMV antigen stimulation. The sequence derives from a human donor in good health (CMV status not recorded). Some clones in this sample may be carry-over from other donors' samples. The CDR3 reads CASSQDALSSGNTIYF. The CDR3 nucleotides read TGCGCCAGCAGCCAAGATGCACTGTCCTCTGGAAACACCATATATTTT.